This T cell receptor beta chain was recovered during a study of blood T cells in healthy people across ages. Study outcomes and limitations: The long-lived group displayed more naive CD4+ cells, plus higher diversity, than the aged donors did. A roughly linear age-dependent decrease characterized TCR beta diversity per million T cells.

This clonotype was seen a handful of times. Its antigen remains unknown. A sample-barcoded 5' primer and a J-beta primer mix were used in a second PCR of roughly 7 to 11 cycles. A template-switch adaptor that had 12 random nucleotides put a tag on each cDNA molecule. Each CDR3 protein gets one entry after TCRdb re-called the 5' RACE reads with MiXCR. The data hold around 780,000 distinct CDR3 sequences, with around 25% observed a single time. V was trimmed by 5 bases and J by 5 bases, leaving 16 bases between them. The CDR3 length is 14 residues. A further study also used this sample, focusing on T cells of mothers and their children.

This sequence joins TRBV12-3 or TRBV12-4 and TRBJ2-7; D is possibly TRBD2 (6 bases). Sequencing used blood. The source is a boy younger than 18 in good health. This CDR3 reads CASSPGRPGDEQYF. The CDR3 DNA is TGTGCCAGCAGTCCCGGAAGGCCGGGGGACGAGCAGTACTTC.